Below, 5 T cell receptor beta chains from the same sample are listed, as sequenced in a study of blood T cell repertoires in COVID-19 (dated by TCRdb to the early 2020s). Receptors were amplified or captured by the immunoSEQ multiplex PCR assay. This immuneACCESS table, as held by TCRdb, lists in-frame sequences with V and J called but not all clones. Of the missing ones, under half trace to an unresolved V gene in checked studies; the others have no known cause. Across this sample there are around 300,000 clones, with 90% seen only once. The ten largest clones take up 1.7% of the sample. Sequencing was performed on PBMCs or T cells enriched from blood (not recorded which). The receptors originated from a woman younger than 35 with acute COVID-19.

This clone has only a few counts. V usage is TRBV4-3 and J usage is TRBJ1-1, with D unresolved. Germline V gene data show CDR1 as LGHNA and CDR2 as YSLEER. V was pared by 1 base and J by 3 bases, with 6 bases between. The CDR3 runs to 13 residues. CDR3 nucleotides: TGCGCCAGCAGCCAAGGACACGACACTGAAGCTTTCTTT. Translated: CASSQGHDTEAFF.

The CDR3 coding sequence is TGTGCCAGCAGCTGGGACAGGACGAACACTGAAGCTTTCTTT. Its translation: CASSWDRTNTEAFF. J is TRBJ1-1 and V is TRBV11-1; TRBD1 matches 8 bases. The CDR3 spans 14 residues. Germline CDR1 SGHAT, CDR2 FQDESV (reference sequence). The V gene end was trimmed by 4 bases and the J gene end by 1 base; junction bases not matched to a gene: 2.

The genes are TRBV6-5 and TRBJ1-1, with 7 positions matching TRBD1. The CDR3 sequence is 12 residues long. The V gene end was trimmed by 6 bases and the J gene end by 10 bases; junction bases not matched to a gene: 8. Per the germline V gene, CDR1 is MNHEY and CDR2 is SVGAGI. The DNA for the CDR3 is TGTGCCAGCAGCCGAGACAGGGTGAGAGCTTTCTTT. Residues: CASSRDRVRAFF.

The chain recombines TRBV19 with TRBJ2-1; 9 bases are shared with TRBD2. CDR1 is LNHDA and CDR2 is SQIVND in the germline V gene (reference sequence). V was clipped by 7 bases and J by 8 bases; unmatched bases: 12. CDR3 length equals 15 residues. For the CDR3, the DNA is TGTGCCAGTAAACTTAGCGGGAGAGGGCAGGATGAGCAGTTCTTC. As protein: CASKLSGRGQDEQFF.

This rearrangement joins TRBV28 to TRBJ1-2; no clear D. Deletions cut 5 bases from V and 1 base from J, with 14 bases between. The CDR3 is made up of 15 amino acids. Germline lookup yields CDR1 MDHEN and CDR2 SYDVKM. CDR3 sequence reads: CASSLAQEVNYGYTF. The CDR3 bases are TGTGCCAGCAGTCTGGCTCAGGAAGTTAACTATGGCTACACCTTC.